These 28 T cell receptor beta chains were all obtained from the same sample, sequenced in a study. TCRdb reanalysed the reads using MiXCR and keeps one entry per CDR3 protein. The data show 5,800 or so distinct CDR3 sequences, with 7.5% to 10% seen just once and about 5% held by the top ten. Sequences were obtained from CD4+ T cells from synovial fluid. Source of these receptors: a human donor with rheumatoid arthritis.

Ten or more counts support this clonotype. This chain links TRBV5-1 with TRBJ2-2, with a possible D match to TRBD1 (5 bases). CDR3 length equals 16 residues. Germline loops: CDR1 SGHRS, CDR2 YFSETQ. Trimming took off 4 bases at V and 0 bases at J, with 13 bases between the two ends. DNA for the CDR3: TGCGCCAGCAGCCTCCTGTGGGGCGCGAACACCGGGGAGCTGTTTTTT. This sequence encodes CASSLLWGANTGELFF.

This clonotype was observed many times. The rearrangement joins TRBV14 to TRBJ1-4, with 8 nucleotides matching TRBD1. CDR3 length equals 13 residues. V was pared by 4 bases and J by 10 bases, with 5 bases of the junction left unmatched. CDR1 is SGHDN and CDR2 is FVKESK in the germline V gene. CDR3 amino acids: CASSLDRDGKLFF. CDR3 DNA: TGTGCCAGCAGCCTGGACAGGGATGGAAAACTGTTTTTT.

Within the sample, this clonotype is medium-sized. V gene TRBV7-9 combines with J gene TRBJ1-2; D unresolved. V lost 1 base and J 1 base, leaving 10 bases between the germline ends. CDR3 size: 15 residues. The germline gives CDR1 SEHNR, CDR2 FQNEAQ (reference sequence). The CDR3 loop is CASSLGSTDNYGYTF. The CDR3 DNA sequence: TGTGCCAGCAGCTTAGGGTCAACAGATAACTATGGCTACACCTTC.

This clonotype was seen repeatedly, ten times or more. The rearrangement uses TRBV7-9 and TRBJ2-1, with 7 nucleotides matching TRBD2. Germline V gives CDR1 SEHNR, CDR2 FQNEAQ (reference sequence). This CDR3 contains 16 residues. Trimming took 0 bases from V and 7 from J; bases not matched to a gene: 9. CDR3 in amino acids: CASSLALGGSGNEQFF. CDR3 DNA: TGTGCCAGCAGCTTAGCGCTGGGCGGGAGTGGTAATGAGCAGTTCTTC.

In its sample, this clonotype was seen a few times. This rearrangement joins TRBV5-4 to TRBJ2-2; D is unresolved. Trimming left V 2 bases short and J 4 bases short, with 12 bases between. There are 15 residues in the CDR3. From germline, CDR1 is SGHNT and CDR2 YYREEE (reference sequence). CDR3 in amino acids: CASSFDLIGTGELFF. The CDR3 DNA reads TGTGCCAGCAGCTTCGACTTAATAGGCACCGGGGAGCTGTTTTTT.

This clonotype is labeled large (0.1 to 1%). CDR3 amino acids: CASSPLQGAGGETQYF. The CDR3 DNA reads as TGTGCCAGCAGTCCCCTACAGGGGGCAGGCGGAGAGACCCAGTACTTC. V and J are TRBV28 and TRBJ2-5; 9 bases map to TRBD1. Germline V gives CDR1 MDHEN, CDR2 SYDVKM. Trimming at V came to 5 bases and at J to 4 bases, leaving 11 bases not matched to a gene. The length of the CDR3 is 16 residues.

By its share, this clonotype is medium-sized. The V call is TRBV11-3, the J call TRBJ2-3; TRBD2 matches at 7 bases. The CDR3 loop spans 17 amino acids. The ends lost 1 base at V and 0 bases at J; junction bases unmatched: 7. Germline V CDR1 and CDR2: SGHNT, YENEEA. CDR3 amino acids: CASSLALAVTSTDTQYF. In DNA, the CDR3 is TGTGCCAGCAGCTTAGCGCTAGCGGTCACTAGCACAGATACGCAGTATTTT.

This clonotype is deemed medium-sized. The chain is built from TRBV6-5 and TRBJ2-1; the match to TRBD2 covers 8 bases. Per the germline V gene, CDR1 is MNHEY and CDR2 is SVGAGI. Trimming removed 4 bases from V and 8 bases from J; junction bases left unmatched: 7. CDR3 length equals 14 residues. Here the CDR3 reads CASSSGTSRYEQFF. DNA for the CDR3: TGTGCCAGCAGTTCCGGGACTAGTCGTTATGAGCAGTTCTTC.

This clonotype is judged medium-sized. The V call is TRBV28, the J call TRBJ2-7; 11 positions match TRBD2. The CDR3 covers 18 residues. CDR1 MDHEN and CDR2 SYDVKM come from the germline V gene. Trimming removed 7 bases from V and 0 bases from J; junction bases left unmatched: 14. The CDR3 sequence is CASTTAELAGGDSYEQYF. Written as DNA, the CDR3 is TGTGCCAGCACCACCGCGGAGCTAGCGGGAGGCGACTCCTACGAGCAGTACTTC.

By share, this clonotype ranks as medium-sized (0.01 to 0.1%). The CDR3 sequence is CSANRDSNNQPQHF. CDR3 nucleotide sequence: TGCAGTGCCAACCGGGACAGCAACAATCAGCCCCAGCATTTT. The V gene is TRBV20-1, the J gene TRBJ1-5, with 7 bases fitting TRBD1. There are 14 residues in the CDR3. V gave up 6 bases and J gave up 3 bases; unmatched junction bases: 8. Germline V gene lookup returns CDR1 DFQATT and CDR2 SNEGSKA (reference sequence).

By frequency in the sample, this clonotype is medium-sized. The chain joins TRBV7-2 to TRBJ2-1, with TRBD1 identical over 7 bases. The germline V gene encodes CDR1 SGHTA and CDR2 FQGNSA. The CDR3 has 14 amino acids. Trimming at V came to 3 bases and at J to 2 bases, leaving 1 base not matched to a gene. CDR3 sequence reads: CASSLGTAYNEQFF. The DNA of the CDR3 is TGTGCCAGCAGCTTGGGGACAGCCTACAATGAGCAGTTCTTC.

By sample fraction, this clonotype is large (0.1 to 1%). The V and J genes are TRBV7-2 and TRBJ2-3; D is unresolved. Per germline, CDR1 SGHTA and CDR2 FQGNSA. The ends were cut back, 0 bases at V and 6 bases at J, with 4 bases in the middle. The CDR3 is 12 amino acids. CDR3: CASSLAVDTQYF. In nucleotides, the CDR3 is TGTGCCAGCAGCTTAGCAGTTGATACGCAGTATTTT. Together with reference TRBV7-2 and TRBJ2-3, the CDR3 gives the full variable domain: GAGVSQSPSNKVTEKGKDVELRCDPISGHTALYWYRQSLGQGLEFLIYFQGNSAPDKSGLPSDRFSAERTGGSVSTLTIQRTQQEDSAVYLCASSLAVDTQYFGPGTRLTVL.

This clonotype was observed once. This may stem from a read error, because a much larger clone lies one nucleotide away. This rearrangement joins TRBV7-8 to TRBJ2-7, with D possibly matching TRBD2 (6 bases). Germline V lookup: CDR1 SGHVS, CDR2 FQNEAQ. Trimming removed 2 bases from V and 6 bases from J, with 17 bases in between. This CDR3 region has 15 residues. The CDR3 coding sequence is TGTGCCAGCAGCTTAATTGAACTAGCCGGGGGCGAGCAGTACTTC. Translation gives CASSLIELAGGEQYF.

As concerns this clonotype: The junction differs from germline at one of its ends, possibly a read error. This chain joins TRBV6-1 and TRBJ2-5; 9 bases are a match to TRBD2. CDR3 size: 17 residues. The V gene's germline CDR1 is MNHNS and CDR2 SASEGT. The CDR3: CASSEGYRTSAQETRYF. For the CDR3, the DNA is TGTGCCAGCAGTGAAGGTTACAGGACTAGCGCCCAAGAGACCCGGTACTTC.

This clonotype showed up many times. The chain combines TRBV5-1 with TRBJ1-1, with unresolved D. Germline V lookup: CDR1 SGHRS, CDR2 YFSETQ. The CDR3 is 17 residues long. V was clipped by 0 bases and J by 0 bases, with 15 bases between them. The CDR3 DNA sequence: TGCGCCAGCAGCTTGGCGCTTGCGACATCTATGAACACTGAAGCTTTCTTT. Translated: CASSLALATSMNTEAFF. Looking up the rest from reference TRBV5-1 and TRBJ1-1 gives the full variable domain: KAGVTQTPRYLIKTRGQQVTLSCSPISGHRSVSWYQQTPGQGLQFLFEYFSETQRNKGNFPGRFSGRQFSNSRSEMNVSTLELGDSALYLCASSLALATSMNTEAFFGQGTRLTVV.

This clonotype was seen many times. The V gene is TRBV5-4, the J gene TRBJ2-3, with 7 bases that match TRBD1. The CDR3 loop spans 15 amino acids. With 4 bases clipped from V and 3 bases from J, the junction kept 8 bases outside the gene matches. Germline values: CDR1 SGHNT, CDR2 YYREEE (reference sequence). This chain's CDR3 is CASSPYRGETDTQYF. CDR3 bases: TGTGCCAGCAGCCCATACAGGGGTGAGACAGATACGCAGTATTTT.

At least ten counts were recorded for this clonotype. The chain is built from TRBV12-3 or TRBV12-4 and TRBJ2-1; D call uncertain. V shed 10 bases and J shed 8 bases, with 12 bases lying between them. The CDR3 covers 11 residues. The CDR3 DNA follows: TGTGCCACCTCCTTCTTGGATGAGCAGTTCTTC. Translation: CATSFLDEQFF.

By proportion, this clonotype is large. This chain joins TRBV4-2 and TRBJ2-1, with D hard to call. The CDR3 runs 15 residues. Germline V gene data show CDR1 as LGHNA and CDR2 as YNFKEQ. V was trimmed by 2 bases and J by 0 bases, leaving 8 bases between them. This CDR3 is CASSQSPSSYNEQFF. The CDR3 bases are TGTGCCAGCAGCCAATCCCCGTCCTCCTACAATGAGCAGTTCTTC.

This clonotype was recorded once. A clone one base away is much larger, so this may be a read error. The chain joins TRBV18 to TRBJ1-4; D remains ambiguous. Germline V gene sequence: CDR1 KGHSH, CDR2 LQKENI. The CDR3 sequence is 15 residues long. V was pared by 3 bases and J by 8 bases, with 16 bases between. CDR3 in DNA: TGTGCCAGCTCACCTCGGAAGTCCCCTTGGGAAAAACTGTTTTTT. Amino acids: CASSPRKSPWEKLFF.

This clonotype was detected a few times. The V and J genes are TRBV20-1 and TRBJ2-4; 11 positions agree with TRBD2. J gave up 6 bases and V 1 base, and 5 bases lay outside the gene matches. CDR3 length: 15 residues. Germline V gene sequence: CDR1 DFQATT, CDR2 SNEGSKA (reference sequence). The DNA for the CDR3 is TGCAGTGCTAGAGTTGGGACTAGCGGCACAAACATTCAGTACTTC. Translating gives CSARVGTSGTNIQYF.

The chain has TRBV11-3 and TRBJ1-1; weak D call: TRBD1 (6 bases). Germline V CDR1 and CDR2: SGHNT, YENEEA. The length of the CDR3 is 13 residues. Trimming took 5 bases from V and 2 from J, leaving 9 bases between them. CDR3 sequence: CASSRQVNTEAFF. CDR3 DNA: TGTGCCAGCAGCCGACAGGTAAACACTGAAGCTTTCTTT.

Remarks on this clonotype: A much bigger clone sits one base away, suggesting this may be a read error. V gene TRBV6-6 combines with J gene TRBJ1-6; D is possibly TRBD1 (5 bases). Trimming cost V 6 bases and J 11 bases, with 14 bases left between them. This CDR3 contains 13 residues. Germline V gene lookup returns CDR1 MNHNY and CDR2 SVGAGI (reference sequence). CDR3 protein: CASRAWGDAPLHF. CDR3 nucleotide sequence: TGTGCCAGCAGAGCGTGGGGCGACGCACCCCTCCACTTT.

By share, this clonotype ranks as medium-sized. The genes are TRBV10-3 and TRBJ2-2, with D possibly TRBD1 on 5 matching bases. V lost 2 bases, J lost 4 bases, and 20 bases lay in between. The CDR3 is 18 amino acids. CDR1 ENHRY and CDR2 SYGVKD come from the germline V gene. This chain's CDR3 is CAISEPTAATDITGELFF. CDR3 DNA sequence: TGTGCCATCAGTGAGCCTACAGCCGCGACAGACATCACCGGGGAGCTGTTTTTT.

This clonotype is labeled medium-sized. The genes are TRBV7-2 and TRBJ2-1; the D gene is possibly TRBD2 (6 bases). V dropped 4 bases and J dropped 11 bases, with 18 bases sitting between them. Germline lookup yields CDR1 SGHTA and CDR2 FQGNSA. The CDR3 sequence is 14 residues long. CDR3: CASSWSGVAAKQFF. The CDR3 nucleotides read TGTGCCAGCAGCTGGAGTGGTGTAGCGGCAAAGCAGTTCTTC.

In its sample, this clonotype ranks as medium-sized. V gene TRBV19 combines with J gene TRBJ2-1; 11 bases match TRBD2. This CDR3 has 16 residues. In germline, CDR1 is LNHDA, CDR2 SQIVND (reference sequence). V dropped 3 bases and J dropped 5; count of bases not matched to a gene: 6. CDR3 coding DNA: TGTGCCAGTAGTATGGCTAGCGGGAGGAGAGACAATGAGCAGTTCTTC. Translation gives CASSMASGRRDNEQFF.

The sample holds many counts of this clonotype. The chain combines TRBV10-3 with TRBJ2-3, with TRBD1 matching over 7 bases. Germline loops: CDR1 ENHRY, CDR2 SYGVKD. The CDR3 consists of 13 residues. V gave up 4 bases and J gave up 4 bases; unmatched junction bases: 2. This CDR3 is CAISGGTADTQYF. The CDR3 coding sequence is TGTGCCATCAGTGGGGGGACAGCAGATACGCAGTATTTT.

This clonotype has only a few counts. The V gene is TRBV10-3, the J gene TRBJ2-1; 9 bases match TRBD1. Germline V gene lookup returns CDR1 ENHRY and CDR2 SYGVKD. CDR3 length: 14 residues. The V gene end was trimmed by 6 bases and the J gene end by 4 bases; junction bases not matched to a gene: 4. The DNA of the CDR3 is TGTGCCATCAGGCCGGGACAGGGTTACAATGAGCAGTTCTTC. It codes for CAIRPGQGYNEQFF.

This clonotype occurred many times. J is TRBJ2-3 and V is TRBV18; D may correspond to TRBD1 or TRBD2 (6 bases each). There are 15 residues in the CDR3. Germline V lookup: CDR1 KGHSH, CDR2 LQKENI. The V end was cut by 2 bases, the J end by 6 bases, with 15 bases between. The CDR3 nucleotides are TGTGCCAGCTCACCAATGGGGGGCATTCGGGATACGCAGTATTTT. This encodes CASSPMGGIRDTQYF.